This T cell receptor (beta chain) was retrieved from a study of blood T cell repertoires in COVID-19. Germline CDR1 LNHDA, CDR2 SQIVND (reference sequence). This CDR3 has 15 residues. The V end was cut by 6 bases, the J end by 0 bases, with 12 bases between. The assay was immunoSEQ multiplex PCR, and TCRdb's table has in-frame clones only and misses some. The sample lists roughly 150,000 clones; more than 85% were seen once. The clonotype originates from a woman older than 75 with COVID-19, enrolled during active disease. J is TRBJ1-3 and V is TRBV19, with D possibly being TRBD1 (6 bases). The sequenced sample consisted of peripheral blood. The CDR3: CASSLDRSSGNTIYF. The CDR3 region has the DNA TGTGCCAGTAGCCTTGACAGGAGCTCTGGAAACACCATATATTTT. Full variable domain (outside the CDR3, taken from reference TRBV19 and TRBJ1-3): DGGITQSPKYLFRKEGQNVTLSCEQNLNHDAMYWYRQDPGQGLRLIYYSQIVNDFQKGDIAEGYSVSREKKESFPLTVTSAQKNPTAFYLCASSLDRSSGNTIYFGEGSWLTVV.